The 18 T cell receptor beta chains below come from one sample, sequenced in a study of control samples from healthy donors and cancer patients. Generated by immunoSEQ multiplex PCR, the TCRdb table keeps only in-frame clones and is missing some. The table shows around 94,000 clones, with 85% to 90% occurring only once. Source material: blood. These receptors all come from a woman aged 45-65 years in good health.

In its sample, this clone was seen once. The genes are TRBV18 and TRBJ2-7, with TRBD2 as a possible D gene (5 bases). CDR1 KGHSH and CDR2 LQKENI come from the germline V gene. The V and J ends lost 4 bases and 7 bases respectively, with 17 bases between them. There are 14 residues in the CDR3. CDR3 sequence reads: CASSRGSMLEEQYF. The CDR3 DNA reads as TGTGCCAGCTCACGAGGGTCCATGCTAGAAGAGCAGTACTTC.

This chain uses TRBV7-9 with TRBJ1-1; no reliable D call. The CDR3 loop spans 12 amino acids. V lost 2 bases and J 4 bases, leaving 5 bases between the germline ends. Germline assignment: CDR1 SEHNR and CDR2 FQNEAQ (reference sequence). CDR3 coding DNA: TGTGCCAGCAGCTTAACGGCCACTGAAGCTTTCTTT. It is translated as CASSLTATEAFF.

The chain has TRBV28 and TRBJ1-5; D may be TRBD1 (5 bases). In germline, CDR1 is MDHEN, CDR2 SYDVKM. Trimming stripped 5 bases from V and 10 bases from J, with 18 bases between. This CDR3 comprises 14 residues. In DNA, the CDR3 is TGTGCCAGCAGTCCCGGGGGGGAGGCTAAACCCCAGCATTTT. The encoded protein is CASSPGGEAKPQHF.

This clone has a single count. The J gene is TRBJ2-1, the V gene TRBV7-2; TRBD1 matches 7 bases. The germline gives CDR1 SGHTA, CDR2 FQGNSA. With V trimmed by 8 bases and J by 6 bases, 4 bases remained unmatched. This CDR3 comprises 12 residues. The CDR3 DNA sequence: TGTGCCAGCCTCCAGGGGGTCAATGAGCAGTTCTTC. This encodes CASLQGVNEQFF.

This sequence joins TRBV4-1 and TRBJ1-6; 11 bases match TRBD1. The V and J ends lost 4 bases and 0 bases, in that order; junction bases with no gene match: 14. Germline loops: CDR1 MGHRA, CDR2 YSYEKL. The CDR3 is 21 residues long. In DNA, the CDR3 is TGCGCCAGCAGCCGGTTCATTAAGGGGACAGGGGGTAGCTCCTATAATTCACCCCTCCACTTT. It is translated as CASSRFIKGTGGSSYNSPLHF.

The chain combines TRBV4-2 with TRBJ2-1; maybe TRBD2 (5 bases). V was cut by 1 base and J by 2 bases, with 6 bases left in between. Germline V gives CDR1 LGHNA, CDR2 YNFKEQ. CDR3 size: 14 residues. Here the CDR3 DNA reads TGTGCCAGCAGCCAAGTCGGGACCTACAATGAGCAGTTCTTC. It specifies CASSQVGTYNEQFF.

CDR3: CASSPRGRNNNSPLHF. DNA of the CDR3: TGTGCCAGCAGCCCGCGGGGGAGAAACAATAATTCACCCCTCCACTTT. The rearrangement joins TRBV7-2 to TRBJ1-6; maybe TRBD1 (5 bases). The germline CDR1 and CDR2 sequences are SGHTA and FQGNSA. The CDR3 consists of 16 residues. The V end was cut by 5 bases, the J end by 5 bases, with 16 bases between.

The rearrangement uses TRBV2 and TRBJ1-2; perhaps TRBD1 as D (5 bases). The germline V gene encodes CDR1 SNHLY and CDR2 FYNNEI. The length of the CDR3 is 14 residues. Trimming removed 6 bases at V and 4 bases at J, with 15 bases between. DNA for the CDR3: TGTGCCAGCAGGAGGGACGGTCTCCCCTATGGCTACACCTTC. Residues: CASRRDGLPYGYTF.

This chain uses TRBV24-1 with TRBJ1-5; no reliable D call. V lost 4 bases to trimming and J lost 0 bases, with 3 bases between them. The CDR3 consists of 13 residues. Per the germline V gene, CDR1 is KGHDR and CDR2 is SFDVKD. DNA of the CDR3: TGTGCCACCAGTGAGAATAGCAATCAGCCCCAGCATTTT. Translated, it gives CATSENSNQPQHF.

In this sample, this clone turned up once. The chain employs TRBV6-5 and TRBJ2-7; TRBD2 matches at 11 bases. The trim removed 0 bases at V and 3 bases at J, leaving 1 base unmatched. The CDR3 runs to 15 residues. CDR1 MNHEY and CDR2 SVGAGI come from the germline V gene. The DNA for the CDR3 is TGTGCCAGCAGTTACTCACTAGCGGGGGACTACGAGCAGTACTTC. This codes for CASSYSLAGDYEQYF.

J is TRBJ2-3 and V is TRBV7-9, with 8 bases lining up with TRBD2. CDR1 is SEHNR, CDR2 FQNEAQ, per germline (reference sequence). CDR3 length: 15 amino acids. After removal of 1 base from V and 3 bases from J, the junction contained 3 bases not matched to a gene. DNA of the CDR3: TGTGCCAGCAGCTTAGGGAGCGGGAGTACAGATACGCAGTATTTT. Protein product: CASSLGSGSTDTQYF.

This clone was picked up one time. J is TRBJ1-1 and V is TRBV4-3; tentatively, D is TRBD1 (5 bases). V was clipped by 6 bases and J by 3 bases, with 17 bases between them. The germline V gene has CDR1 LGHNA and CDR2 YSLEER. The CDR3 is 15 amino acids. Written as DNA, the CDR3 is TGCGCCAGCAGTTTAGAGGGACGTAAGGACACTGAAGCTTTCTTT. Its protein is CASSLEGRKDTEAFF.

The CDR3 coding sequence is TGTGCCAGCAGCCTTGGACAGGGTTCTAACTATGGCTACACCTTC. This gives the protein CASSLGQGSNYGYTF. The rearrangement uses TRBV7-2 and TRBJ1-2; 8 bases map to TRBD1. This CDR3 comprises 15 residues. V was clipped by 5 bases and J by 0 bases; unmatched bases: 5. Germline V gene lookup returns CDR1 SGHTA and CDR2 FQGNSA.

This clone was found once. V is TRBV18 and J is TRBJ2-1, with D unclear. The CDR3 is 14 amino acids. The V and J ends lost 3 bases and 4 bases respectively, with 10 bases between them. CDR1 and CDR2 from the germline V gene are KGHSH and LQKENI. The CDR3 sequence: CASSPYLEYNEQFF. The CDR3 DNA reads TGTGCCAGCTCACCGTACCTAGAGTACAATGAGCAGTTCTTC.

This clone was counted a single time. The V call is TRBV19, the J call TRBJ1-5; no clear D. Germline CDR1 reads LNHDA; CDR2 reads SQIVND (reference sequence). The V and J ends lost 3 bases and 4 bases respectively, with 4 bases between them. The CDR3 loop spans 12 amino acids. CDR3 amino acids: CASSIQNQPQHF. The DNA for the CDR3 is TGTGCCAGTAGTATCCAGAATCAGCCCCAGCATTTT.

J is TRBJ1-5 and V is TRBV18; D uncertain. Germline CDR1 and CDR2: KGHSH and LQKENI. V lost 1 base, J lost 2 bases, and 3 bases lay in between. The CDR3 totals 13 residues. The CDR3 spells CASSPQGNQPQHF. The CDR3 DNA sequence: TGTGCCAGCTCACCACAGGGCAATCAGCCCCAGCATTTT.

The chain carries TRBV5-1 and TRBJ2-6; D unresolved. This CDR3 has 16 amino acids. V was trimmed by 2 bases and J by 0 bases, leaving 9 bases between them. Germline CDR1 and CDR2: SGHRS and YFSETQ. The chain's CDR3 is CASSFRVGSGANVLTF. The CDR3 nucleotides read TGCGCCAGCAGCTTCCGGGTGGGCTCTGGGGCCAACGTCCTGACTTTC.

CDR3 nucleotide sequence: TGTGCCAGCAGCAAAGGACCCCGGACTTACTACGAGCAGTACTTC. Its protein product is CASSKGPRTYYEQYF. This sequence joins TRBV21-1 and TRBJ2-7; TRBD2 reflects the table's D call only, with no check against the DNA. TRBV21-1 is termed a pseudogene. The CDR3 totals 15 residues.